The present entry profiles one T cell receptor beta chain with its context. The antigen it recognizes is unknown. No base qualities exist here, and no much larger clone lies one base off it. A distance of 16 bases separates the germline ends of V and J, which lose 5 bases and 2 bases respectively. Taken from cysteine to phenylalanine, the CDR3 has 15 residues. This entry keeps only the CDR3 DNA: 45 bases, framed from base 1. CDR1 is given as SGHAT and CDR2 as FQNNGV, both from the germline V gene. Using the deep immunoSEQ assay, multiplex PCR amplified TCR CDR3 regions from genomic DNA. Genomic DNA extracted from each cell subset was distributed evenly over all wells of several immunoSEQ 96-well plates, and each plate served as one replicate. For sorted subsets, each replicate PCR was loaded with about 200 ng genomic DNA, equivalent to approximately 27,000 T cell genomes. The purified libraries were quantified using a Qubit 3.0 fluorometer, sized with a Bioanalyzer 2100, and then quantified again using the KAPA Library Quantification kit. A separate single-read 150-cycle Illumina NextSeq 550 flow cell was used to sequence each immunoSEQ 96-well plate. The paper's processing steps were these. Because the immunoSEQ output included only junctional sequences and no quality scores, the filtering could not be the same as the filtering used for full-length reads. To assign V/J genes and CDR3, sequences were annotated using PyIR, a Python wrapper for IgBLAST v1.9, with IMGT germline references. Reads were removed for weak V/J assignments (E-value above 1e-6), missing CDR3, stop codons, out-of-frame junctions, or ambiguous translated residues. V3J clonotypes were defined as sequences sharing an identical inferred V gene, J gene, and CDR3 amino acid sequence. Percentage overlap between repertoires was computed as shared unique clonotypes divided by the size of the smaller repertoire. RTK rarefaction, the Chao1 estimator, and Recon v2.1 estimates of unobserved clonotypes were used to assess repertoire richness. Generation probabilities for all TCRbeta clonotypes obtained by the gDNA method from a handful of donors were computed using OLGA. The source is immuneACCESS, and TCRdb retained only in-frame sequences with V and J called. Part of the clones is not carried over; for the studies checked, unresolved V genes explain less than half of this, and the remainder is unexplained. The D gene and trimming were derived from the DNA, and the V and J assignments and clone size from that table. The sample table contains about 1 million clones; only one count was recorded for around 76% of them. The ten most abundant clones make up roughly 1.4% of the sample.

The donors were healthy, HIV-negative adults who had no recently reported acute infections or vaccinations. Only Caucasian adults living in Nashville, Tennessee, USA were represented among the donors. CD4+ T cells were enriched by magnetic negative selection, after which naive cells were positively selected on CD45RA and the negative fraction was taken as the memory subset. After blood collection by leukapheresis, PBMCs were isolated using Ficoll-Histopaque density gradient centrifugation and then cryopreserved in the vapor phase of liquid nitrogen. Analytical flow cytometry was used to check the purity and quantity of each magnetically sorted T cell population. From each sorted fraction, genomic DNA was isolated and quantified by UV absorbance on a Nanodrop 2000c. The source of the sample is a study of shared clonotypes between healthy human individuals (dated by TCRdb to 2018 to 2020). Broadly, across the study: A couple of women and a few men aged 18 to 49 years were included in the cohort. For each donor, three plates each were used for CD4 naive and CD4 memory, two plates were used for CD8 naive, and one plate was used for CD8 memory. Different laboratories and diverse techniques were used to prepare libraries and sequence TCR repertoires, to increase sequencing depth and limit assay-specific biases. Blood TCR repertoires of a handful of healthy adults were deeply sequenced to estimate repertoire size and the extent of clonotype sharing between individuals. Per donor, leukapheresis produced somewhere between about 0.9 and 9 billion PBMCs.

Points the paper makes about the study in general: Across a handful of donors, approximately 4.9% of naive CD4, around 3.5% of naive CD8, about 2.3% of memory CD4, and 0.4% of memory CD8 clonotypes were shared. Based on pairwise subsampling, the degree of clonotype sharing among donors was expected to be affected by sequencing depth. The small number of donors limited the genetic and exposure-history diversity represented. Even with the large sequencing depth, rarefaction of the sorted-subset datasets indicated that sequencing was incomplete. Naive subsets generally had larger estimated clonotype richness than memory subsets. Higher generation probabilities were observed for clonotypes shared by all four sorted-subset donors than for non-shared clonotypes. Sampling was restricted to blood, and TCR repertoires in tissues likely differ from the TCR repertoires found in blood.

The sequence is built from TRBV11-2 and TRBJ2-7; the D gene is possibly TRBD1 or TRBD2, with 6 bases matching each. This sequence originates from a man aged 18-30 years in good health. Specimen: memory CD4+ T cells sorted from blood. Explained via the paper, the cell subset or site label denotes: CD45RA-negative fraction. The CDR3 is CASSPTTGAPYEQYF. The bases read TGTGCCAGCAGCCCTACCACGGGGGCCCCCTACGAGCAGTACTTC.